Listed below are T cell receptor beta chains from one sample, sequenced in a study of beta chain features in type 1 diabetes. Generated by immunoSEQ multiplex PCR, the TCRdb table keeps only in-frame clones and is missing some. This repertoire shows about 260,000 clones, roughly two thirds found once; its top ten account for 0.053%. The sequenced sample consisted of naive CD4+ T cells from blood. Receptor source: a man under 40 in good health. Both conserved end residues are part of each CDR3. The D gene is left open where the match is weak. Clone sizes are given selectively: once, few, many, or a class where the clone is expanded.

13	.	.	TRBV29-1	TRBJ1-2	TGCAGCGTTGAGCCTGACAGCCCTTATGGCTACACCTTC	CSVEPDSPYGYTF
12	.	.	TRBV4-2	TRBJ2-5	TGTGCCAGCAGCCAAGCGGGGGAGACCCAGTACTTC	CASSQAGETQYF
13	.	.	TRBV5-4	TRBJ2-3	TGTGCCAGCAGCTTTGCCGGGATGGATACGCAGTATTTT	CASSFAGMDTQYF
13	TRBD1	once	TRBV30	TRBJ1-2	TGTGCCTGGAGTGTGGGACAGAACTATGGCTACACCTTC	CAWSVGQNYGYTF
14	TRBD2	.	TRBV7-2	TRBJ2-3	TGTGCCAGCAGCGCTAGCGGGGGAACAGATACGCAGTATTTT	CASSASGGTDTQYF
17	TRBD2	.	TRBV4-3	TRBJ2-2	TGCGCCAGCAGCCCTAAGTTCGTTGGCGGGAGCACCGGGGAGCTGTTTTTT	CASSPKFVGGSTGELFF
13	TRBD1	.	TRBV30	TRBJ1-2	TGTGCCTGGGGGCAGGGACAGGGAGATGGCTACACCTTC	CAWGQGQGDGYTF
12	.	few	TRBV7-9	TRBJ2-7	TGTGCCAGCAGCTTAGTAGGCAGCGAGCAGTACTTC	CASSLVGSEQYF
13	TRBD2	.	TRBV29-1	TRBJ2-7	TGCAGCATCTTAGCGGGAGGCTCCTACGAGCAGTACTTC	CSILAGGSYEQYF
11	TRBD1	.	TRBV29-1	TRBJ1-2	TGCAGCGTTGGCGGGGACAGAGGCTACACCTTC	CSVGGDRGYTF
13	.	.	TRBV18	TRBJ2-5	TGTGCCAGCTCACCACAGGGTTTGGAGACCCAGTACTTC	CASSPQGLETQYF
14	.	few	TRBV7-9	TRBJ1-5	TGTGCCAGCAGCCCCCCGGGAGGGGATCAGCCCCAGCATTTT	CASSPPGGDQPQHF
16	TRBD1	.	TRBV11-2	TRBJ2-3	TGTGCCAGCAGCTTAGGTCAGGGGGCCTGGACAGATACGCAGTATTTT	CASSLGQGAWTDTQYF
14	.	.	TRBV25-1	TRBJ2-7	TGTGCCAGCAGTGAATATGGGGGAAGGTACGAGCAGTACTTC	CASSEYGGRYEQYF
15	.	.	TRBV2	TRBJ1-1	TGTGCCAGCAGTGTTGGGGGGACGGTGAACACTGAAGCTTTCTTT	CASSVGGTVNTEAFF
14	TRBD1	.	TRBV18	TRBJ2-3	TGTGCCAGCTCACCGCGGACAGGGCCAGATACGCAGTATTTT	CASSPRTGPDTQYF
15	.	.	TRBV1	TRBJ1-5	TGCACCAGCAGCCAAGACCGACAGAGCAATCAGCCCCAGCATTTT	CTSSQDRQSNQPQHF
16	.	.	TRBV14	TRBJ2-1	TGTGCCAGCAGCCAACCCCAGGGGACCTCCTACAATGAGCAGTTCTTC	CASSQPQGTSYNEQFF
12	.	.	TRBV5-1	TRBJ2-3	TGCGCCAGCAGCTTGTTGGGAGATACGCAGTATTTT	CASSLLGDTQYF
13	.	.	TRBV6-6	TRBJ1-5	TGTGCCAGCAGTCCAGGGGTGAATCAGCCCCAGCATTTT	CASSPGVNQPQHF
13	.	.	TRBV29-1	TRBJ2-7	TGCAGCGCTCAGGGGCGTTTTGGTTACGAGCAGTACTTC	CSAQGRFGYEQYF
13	.	few	TRBV7-2	TRBJ2-3	TGTGCCAGCAGCTTAGATAGTCCTGGTACGCAGTATTTT	CASSLDSPGTQYF
16	.	.	TRBV28	TRBJ2-1	TGTGCCAGCAGTTTAGTTAGGCGGGAATCCTACAATGAGCAGTTCTTC	CASSLVRRESYNEQFF
11	.	few	TRBV18	TRBJ2-5	TGTGCCAGCTCATCCCAAGAGACCCAGTACTTC	CASSSQETQYF